This TCR beta chain was captured by sequencing in a study of preoperative IRX-2 immunotherapy in early breast cancer (dated by TCRdb to between 2018 and 2020). Libraries came from the immunoSEQ multiplex PCR assay. This immuneACCESS table, as held by TCRdb, lists in-frame sequences with V and J called but not all clones. Of the missing ones, under half trace to an unresolved V gene in checked studies; the others have no known cause. The sample profile shows about 3,400 clones; 79% of them were found once. The ten largest clonotypes hold approximately 15% of the sample. What this sample's treatment or condition label stands for: preoperative locoregional IRX-2 cytokine immunotherapy. The samples were obtained from a phase Ib study in which preoperative, locoregional IRX-2 cytokine immunotherapy intended to prime immune responses was tested. Patients with early-stage breast cancer who were given IRX-2 before surgery served as donors.

This clone registers as hyperexpanded (1% or more) within its sample. The antigen it recognizes is unknown. The sample holds no much larger clone one base away, and base qualities are not on file. Within the sample, other DNA sequences also encode this same CDR3. The origin of this receptor is a human donor with breast cancer. This specimen consisted of tumor tissue, obtained after IRX-2 immunotherapy.

The CDR3 is CASSEALSGRTNEKLFF. The sequenced DNA: TGTGCCAGCAGTGAAGCGCTTTCAGGGAGAACTAATGAAAAACTGTTTTTT. The chain was built from TRBV6-1 and TRBJ1-4; TRBD1 is perhaps the D gene, given 5 matching bases. CDR1 and CDR2 were assigned from the germline V gene as MNHNS and SASEGT. Spanning cysteine to phenylalanine, the CDR3 consists of 17 amino acids. The kept DNA is CDR3 alone, 51 bases in frame from the first base. V and J are truncated by 0 bases and 1 base respectively, leaving an intervening sequence of 12 bases.